One and the same sample provided the 25 T cell receptor beta chains below, sequenced in a study of PD-1 blockade in classical Hodgkin lymphoma. Here immunoSEQ multiplex PCR was the method, and the copy in TCRdb shows in-frame clones only, minus some. This sample has tens of thousands of clones, with 70% to 90% found just once. With no exception, relapse followed autologous stem cell transplantation in all patients, and brentuximab vedotin exposure varied. The sample in question was peripheral blood mononuclear cells (PBMCs), obtained before the second cycle of nivolumab. These receptors all come from a human donor with classical Hodgkin lymphoma.

The chain combines TRBV19 with TRBJ2-7, with no clear D. In germline, CDR1 is LNHDA, CDR2 SQIVND (reference sequence). V dropped 3 bases and J dropped 6 bases, with 9 bases sitting between them. This CDR3 has 12 residues. The CDR3 DNA reads as TGTGCCAGTAGTATGGCCGGACGCGAGCAGTACTTC. Encoded protein: CASSMAGREQYF. The variable domain in full, with the rest retrieved from reference TRBV19 and TRBJ2-7, is DGGITQSPKYLFRKEGQNVTLSCEQNLNHDAMYWYRQDPGQGLRLIYYSQIVNDFQKGDIAEGYSVSREKKESFPLTVTSAQKNPTAFYLCASSMAGREQYFGPGTRLTVT.

This clone was counted once. The CDR3 region is CASSETTGTDTQYF. The CDR3 nucleotides are TGTGCCAGCAGTGAAACAACAGGGACAGATACGCAGTATTTT. The chain combines TRBV6-1 with TRBJ2-3; D is possibly TRBD1 (6 bases). CDR3 length: 14 amino acids. Germline V CDR1 and CDR2: MNHNS, SASEGT. Deletions cut 2 bases from V and 3 bases from J, with 9 bases between.

The chain recombines TRBV27 with TRBJ2-5, with D perhaps matching TRBD2 (6 bases). The V end lost 4 bases, the J end lost 5 bases, and 14 bases lay between the germline ends. The length of the CDR3 is 14 residues. The V gene's germline CDR1 is MNHEY and CDR2 SMNVEV (reference sequence). The CDR3 sequence: CASSSGVGRETQYF. In DNA, the CDR3 is TGTGCCAGCAGTTCGGGAGTGGGGCGCGAGACCCAGTACTTC.

V gene TRBV4-2 combines with J gene TRBJ1-1; D is possibly TRBD1 (5 bases). The length of the CDR3 is 17 residues. V dropped 0 bases and J dropped 3 bases, with 17 bases sitting between them. CDR1 and CDR2 from the germline V gene are LGHNA and YNFKEQ. In nucleotides, the CDR3 is TGTGCCAGCAGCCAAGATCAACTCAGCGGGGGACACACTGAAGCTTTCTTT. Protein product: CASSQDQLSGGHTEAFF.

The rearrangement links TRBV25-1 to TRBJ2-5; maybe TRBD1 (6 bases). The germline V and J ends were trimmed by 3 bases and 4 bases, with 18 bases remaining between them. CDR1 and CDR2 from the germline V gene are MGHDK and SYGVNS. CDR3 size: 16 residues. The CDR3 DNA reads as TGTGCCAGCAGTGATAGTGGGGGCGCGTTTCGAGAGACCCAGTACTTC. Protein product: CASSDSGGAFRETQYF.

The V and J genes are TRBV4-1 and TRBJ1-1; 9 nucleotides agree with TRBD1. The CDR3 is 16 residues long. From germline, CDR1 is MGHRA and CDR2 YSYEKL. With V trimmed by 5 bases and J by 3 bases, 10 bases remained unmatched. The CDR3 DNA reads as TGCGCCAGCAGCGAAGGGCTCGGGACAGGGTACACTGAAGCTTTCTTT. Translation: CASSEGLGTGYTEAFF.

This clone appeared once. This chain uses TRBV9 with TRBJ1-3; no reliable D call. CDR1 SGDLS and CDR2 YYNGEE come from the germline V gene. The CDR3 totals 21 residues. Trimming took 0 bases from V and 0 from J, leaving 25 bases between them. CDR3 protein: CASSVGPGVLSKFSSGNTIYF. The CDR3 DNA is TGTGCCAGCAGCGTAGGTCCCGGGGTTTTATCTAAGTTTAGCTCTGGAAACACCATATATTTT.

The chain has TRBV30 and TRBJ2-7; 9 nucleotides match TRBD1. The V segment lost 3 bases and the J segment 3 bases; nucleotides outside the gene matches: 6. The germline gives CDR1 GTSNPN, CDR2 SVGIG (reference sequence). The CDR3 runs 14 residues. The chain's CDR3 is CAWRRTGAVYEQYF. The DNA for the CDR3 is TGTGCCTGGAGGCGGACAGGGGCCGTCTACGAGCAGTACTTC. The variable domain in full, completed from reference TRBV30 and TRBJ2-7, reads SQTIHQWPATLVQPVGSPLSLECTVEGTSNPNLYWYRQAAGRGLQLLFYSVGIGQISSEVPQNLSASRPQDRQFILSSKKLLLSDSGFYLCAWRRTGAVYEQYFGPGTRLTVT.

J is TRBJ1-5 and V is TRBV4-2, with 7 bases identical to TRBD1. Per the germline V gene, CDR1 is LGHNA and CDR2 is YNFKEQ. V gave up 5 bases and J gave up 4 bases; unmatched junction bases: 5. This CDR3 spans 14 amino acids. The CDR3 spells CASSEEQGNQPQHF. CDR3 bases: TGTGCCAGCAGCGAGGAACAGGGGAATCAGCCCCAGCATTTT.

This chain joins TRBV28 and TRBJ2-3; D gene ambiguous. The germline V gene encodes CDR1 MDHEN and CDR2 SYDVKM. V lost 2 bases and J lost 2, with 5 bases in between. The CDR3 has 13 amino acids. The CDR3 nucleotides read TGTGCCAGCAGTTTAAGGGTCACAGATACGCAGTATTTT. Protein: CASSLRVTDTQYF.

The V call is TRBV10-3, the J call TRBJ2-5; 7 positions match TRBD1. This CDR3 spans 14 amino acids. After removal of 4 bases from V and 1 base from J, the junction contained 3 bases not matched to a gene. Germline V gene lookup returns CDR1 ENHRY and CDR2 SYGVKD. The CDR3 loop reads CAISAQGTQETQYF. The CDR3 nucleotides are TGTGCCATCAGTGCACAGGGGACCCAAGAGACCCAGTACTTC.

The V call is TRBV7-2, the J call TRBJ2-7, with D possibly TRBD2 on 5 matching bases. V lost 5 bases, J lost 3 bases, and 14 bases lay in between. The CDR3 loop spans 14 amino acids. In germline, CDR1 is SGHTA, CDR2 FQGNSA. CDR3 in DNA: TGTGCCAGCAGCCCCGGACTGCAATACTACGAGCAGTACTTC. Translation gives CASSPGLQYYEQYF.

This clone was counted a few times. The J gene is TRBJ1-4, the V gene TRBV9; 7 nucleotides line up with TRBD1. The CDR3 totals 15 residues. CDR1 SGDLS and CDR2 YYNGEE come from the germline V gene. V trimming: 3 bases; J trimming: 7 bases; junction bases outside the gene matches: 9. CDR3: CASSAGDREPEKLFF. CDR3 sequence (DNA): TGTGCCAGCAGCGCAGGCGACAGGGAACCTGAAAAACTGTTTTTT. The variable domain in full, completed from reference TRBV9 and TRBJ1-4, reads DSGVTQTPKHLITATGQRVTLRCSPRSGDLSVYWYQQSLDQGLQFLIQYYNGEERAKGNILERFSAQQFPDLHSELNLSSLELGDSALYFCASSAGDREPEKLFFGSGTQLSVL.

This chain joins TRBV5-1 and TRBJ2-1; 13 bases match TRBD2. V dropped 7 bases and J dropped 2; count of bases not matched to a gene: 0. CDR1 is SGHRS and CDR2 is YFSETQ in the germline V gene. The CDR3 is 14 residues long. The chain's CDR3 is CASGTSGTYNEQFF. CDR3 DNA: TGCGCCAGCGGGACTAGCGGGACCTACAATGAGCAGTTCTTC.

V is TRBV6-5 and J is TRBJ2-2; 9 bases align to TRBD1. Unmatched junction bases numbered 6, after V lost 8 bases and J lost 5 bases. The V gene's germline CDR1 is MNHEY and CDR2 SVGAGI. The CDR3 consists of 14 residues. DNA for the CDR3: TGTGCCAGCGTTGGGACAGGGAGGACCGGGGAGCTGTTTTTT. This translates into CASVGTGRTGELFF.

The genes are TRBV5-6 and TRBJ2-6; no definite D call. Germline lookup yields CDR1 SGHDT and CDR2 YYEEEE. Trimming removed 1 base at V and 1 base at J, with 6 bases between. The CDR3 is made up of 15 amino acids. CDR3 protein: CASSLLPSGANVLTF. CDR3 nucleotides: TGTGCCAGCAGCTTGCTCCCGTCTGGGGCCAACGTCCTGACTTTC. Filled out from reference TRBV5-6 and TRBJ2-6, the complete variable domain reads DAGVTQSPTHLIKTRGQQVTLRCSPKSGHDTVSWYQQALGQGPQFIFQYYEEEERQRGNFPDRFSGHQFPNYSSELNVNALLLGDSALYLCASSLLPSGANVLTFGAGSRLTVL.

The chain uses TRBV19 and TRBJ1-4; tentative D call: TRBD1 (6 bases). This CDR3 comprises 15 residues. Trimming removed 5 bases from V and 11 bases from J, with 21 bases in between. Germline V lookup: CDR1 LNHDA, CDR2 SQIVND (reference sequence). The CDR3 protein is CASSVNRDGESKLFF. The CDR3 nucleotides read TGTGCCAGTAGTGTAAACAGGGATGGCGAAAGCAAACTGTTTTTT.

The chain carries TRBV28 and TRBJ2-3; a weak D match, TRBD2 (5 bases). The germline V and J ends were trimmed by 2 bases and 0 bases, with 15 bases remaining between them. Germline values: CDR1 MDHEN, CDR2 SYDVKM. The CDR3 consists of 17 residues. CDR3 amino acids: CASSLSLADLSTDTQYF. The CDR3 coding sequence is TGTGCCAGCAGTTTAAGTCTAGCCGATCTCAGCACAGATACGCAGTATTTT.

V usage is TRBV7-2 and J usage is TRBJ2-3; maybe TRBD1 (6 bases). Looked up from germline, CDR1 is SGHTA and CDR2 is FQGNSA. V was clipped by 6 bases and J by 1 base, with 11 bases between them. The CDR3 spans 14 residues. The CDR3 DNA sequence: TGTGCCAGCAGACCGAGACAGGGCACAGATACGCAGTATTTT. Translating it yields CASRPRQGTDTQYF.

This clone showed up just a few times. The chain employs TRBV30 and TRBJ1-4; 8 bases match TRBD1. This CDR3 region has 11 residues. V dropped 7 bases and J dropped 8; count of bases not matched to a gene: 3. Germline loops: CDR1 GTSNPN, CDR2 SVGIG (reference sequence). As DNA, the CDR3 is TGTGCCTCAGGGGGCCAGGAAAAACTGTTTTTT. Translation gives CASGGQEKLFF.

This clone has more than one count but fewer than ten. CDR3 protein: CASSLPLHRGDTQYF. The CDR3 DNA follows: TGTGCCAGCAGCTTACCCCTGCACAGGGGAGATACGCAGTATTTT. The chain is built from TRBV11-2 and TRBJ2-3; 7 nucleotides agree with TRBD1. Looked up from germline, CDR1 is SGHAT and CDR2 is FQNNGV. Losses at the gene ends were 2 bases for V and 5 bases for J; bases not matched to a gene: 7. The CDR3 consists of 15 residues.

The chain joins TRBV5-1 to TRBJ2-7; TRBD1 might be the D (6 bases). The germline V and J ends were trimmed by 2 bases and 5 bases, with 8 bases remaining between them. There are 12 residues in the CDR3. Germline V gene lookup returns CDR1 SGHRS and CDR2 YFSETQ. Here the CDR3 DNA reads TGCGCCAGCAGCTTACAGGGAGACGAGCAGTACTTC. It is translated as CASSLQGDEQYF.

CDR3: CASSLKLAPDEQYF. The CDR3 DNA sequence: TGTGCCAGCAGCTTAAAGCTAGCCCCAGACGAGCAGTACTTC. The genes are TRBV7-3 and TRBJ2-7, with a possible D match to TRBD2 (5 bases). In germline, CDR1 is SGHTA, CDR2 FQGTGA. CDR3 length equals 14 residues. V lost 1 base and J 5 bases, leaving 12 bases between the germline ends.

There are a few counts of this clone. This chain's CDR3 is CASSEGTANEKLFF. The CDR3, as DNA: TGCGCCAGCAGTGAAGGGACAGCTAATGAAAAACTGTTTTTT. The chain employs TRBV10-1 and TRBJ1-4; 7 bases agree with TRBD1. The germline V gene encodes CDR1 WNHNN and CDR2 SYGVQD (reference sequence). The J segment lost 3 bases and the V segment lost 3 bases, leaving 1 base of the junction unmatched. This CDR3 region has 14 residues.

The J gene is TRBJ2-1, the V gene TRBV5-4, with D unresolved. V lost 0 bases and J 7 bases, leaving 5 bases between the germline ends. This CDR3 has 12 residues. In germline, CDR1 is SGHNT, CDR2 YYREEE (reference sequence). Written as DNA, the CDR3 is TGTGCCAGCAGCTTGGGACTGAATGAGCAGTTCTTC. This encodes CASSLGLNEQFF.